The 11 T cell receptor beta chains below come from one sample, sequenced in a study of identical twins. TCRdb passed the 5' RACE reads through MiXCR, listing each CDR3 protein once. The table includes about 690,000 distinct CDR3 sequences, approximately 6.1% detected once. Sample: naive T cells sorted from blood. The origin of the receptors is a man between 18 and 35 years old in good health.

This clonotype was seen repeatedly, ten times or more. CDR3 loop: CASRETGRQETQYF. The CDR3 nucleotides read TGTGCCAGCAGAGAGACAGGGAGACAAGAGACCCAGTACTTC. The chain has TRBV12-3 or TRBV12-4 and TRBJ2-5; 7 positions match TRBD1. CDR3 size: 14 residues. V was clipped by 6 bases and J by 2 bases; unmatched bases: 6.

The V gene is TRBV5-1, the J gene TRBJ1-4; no clear D gene. The CDR3 spans 15 residues. V was trimmed by 1 base and J by 0 bases, leaving 7 bases between them. The V gene's germline CDR1 is SGHRS and CDR2 YFSETQ. The CDR3 here is CASSLQISTNEKLFF. Written as DNA, the CDR3 is TGCGCCAGCAGCTTGCAGATATCAACTAATGAAAAACTGTTTTTT.

This clonotype was seen only a few times. The chain is built from TRBV7-9 and TRBJ2-2, with D possibly matching TRBD1 (5 bases). CDR1 is SEHNR and CDR2 is FQNEAQ in the germline V gene (reference sequence). Trimming stripped 3 bases from V and 2 bases from J, with 10 bases between. The length of the CDR3 is 15 residues. The CDR3 reads CASSLNDRNTGELFF. CDR3 nucleotides: TGTGCCAGCAGCTTGAATGACAGAAACACCGGGGAGCTGTTTTTT.

This clonotype was detected many times. The chain has TRBV20-1 and TRBJ2-5; TRBD1 agrees at 8 bases. Germline values: CDR1 DFQATT, CDR2 SNEGSKA (reference sequence). The CDR3 contains 13 residues. V lost 5 bases to trimming and J lost 4 bases; unmatched junction nucleotides: 6. The CDR3 nucleotides are TGCAGTGCTTTCGGACAGGGTGGAGAGACCCAGTACTTC. Its protein product is CSAFGQGGETQYF.

This clonotype was counted at least ten times. The V gene is TRBV18, the J gene TRBJ2-3; no definite D call. Trimming shortened V by 1 base and J by 2 bases, and 10 bases separated the two germline ends. The CDR3 totals 15 residues. Germline V gene data show CDR1 as KGHSH and CDR2 as LQKENI. CDR3 sequence: CASSPRDGNTDTQYF. For the CDR3, the DNA is TGTGCCAGCTCACCACGCGACGGAAACACAGATACGCAGTATTTT.

This clonotype occurred a few times. This chain links TRBV7-9 with TRBJ2-3; unclear D gene. Germline CDR1 is SEHNR and CDR2 is FQNEAQ (reference sequence). The germline V and J ends were trimmed by 3 bases and 2 bases, with 15 bases remaining between them. This CDR3 comprises 16 residues. CDR3 DNA sequence: TGTGCCAGCAGCTTCCCCGGCTCAGATGACACAGATACGCAGTATTTT. The encoded protein is CASSFPGSDDTDTQYF.

Only a few counts were recorded for this clonotype. The V gene is TRBV28, the J gene TRBJ2-1; no clear D. Germline V lookup: CDR1 MDHEN, CDR2 SYDVKM. V was cut by 3 bases and J by 4 bases, with 13 bases left in between. CDR3 length: 15 residues. The CDR3 DNA is TGTGCCAGCAGTTTGGAGAGAGACTTATACAATGAGCAGTTCTTC. As protein: CASSLERDLYNEQFF.

This clonotype was observed at least ten times. V gene TRBV29-1 combines with J gene TRBJ2-1; D ambiguous. This CDR3 is built from 13 residues. Trimming took 4 bases from V and 6 from J, leaving 13 bases between them. Germline V gene sequence: CDR1 SQVTM, CDR2 ANQGSEA. The CDR3 loop reads CSVAHILGNEQFF. The CDR3 DNA is TGCAGCGTTGCCCACATCCTTGGCAATGAGCAGTTCTTC.

In this sample, this clonotype turned up a few times. The junction does not match germline at one end; this may be a read error. The chain couples TRBV11-2 to TRBJ2-5; 7 bases fit TRBD2. Germline lookup yields CDR1 SGHAT and CDR2 FQNNGV. CDR3 length: 14 residues. The CDR3 loop reads CASSLAGRDRREVF. In DNA, the CDR3 is TGTGCCAGCAGCTTAGCGGGCAGGGACCGCCGGGAGGTCTTC.

The chain combines TRBV12-3 or TRBV12-4 with TRBJ1-2; TRBD1 agrees at 7 bases. The V and J ends lost 8 bases and 7 bases, in that order; junction bases with no gene match: 13. This CDR3 has 14 amino acids. The CDR3 reads CASDFRQGRLGYTF. As DNA, the CDR3 is TGTGCCAGCGACTTCCGACAGGGACGGCTTGGCTACACCTTC.

About this clonotype itself: Being one base from a much bigger clone, this may be a read error. V is TRBV6-5 and J is TRBJ2-5; D is undetermined. The germline gives CDR1 MNHEY, CDR2 SVGAGI. The CDR3 has 12 amino acids. This CDR3 is CSTWAYQETQYF. The CDR3 coding sequence is TGTTCCACCTGGGCGTACCAAGAGACCCAGTACTTC.